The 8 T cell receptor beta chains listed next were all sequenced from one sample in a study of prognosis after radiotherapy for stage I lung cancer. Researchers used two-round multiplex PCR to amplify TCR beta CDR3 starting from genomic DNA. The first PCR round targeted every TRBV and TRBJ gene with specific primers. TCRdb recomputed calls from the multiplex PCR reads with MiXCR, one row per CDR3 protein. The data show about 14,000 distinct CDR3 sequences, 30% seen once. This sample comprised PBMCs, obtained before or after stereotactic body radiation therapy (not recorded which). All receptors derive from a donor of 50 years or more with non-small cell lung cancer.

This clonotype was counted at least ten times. This CDR3 is CASSQDGGGAPVEQYF. For the CDR3, the DNA is TGCGCCAGCAGCCAAGATGGCGGGGGGGCCCCCGTAGAGCAGTACTTC. The V and J genes are TRBV4-1 and TRBJ2-7, with 9 bases aligning to TRBD2. Germline V gives CDR1 MGHRA, CDR2 YSYEKL. With V trimmed by 0 bases and J by 7 bases, 10 bases remained unmatched. This CDR3 comprises 16 residues.

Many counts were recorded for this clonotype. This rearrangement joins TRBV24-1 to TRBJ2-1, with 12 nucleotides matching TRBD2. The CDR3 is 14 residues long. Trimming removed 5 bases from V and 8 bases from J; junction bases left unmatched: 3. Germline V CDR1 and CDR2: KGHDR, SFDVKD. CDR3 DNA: TGTGCCACCAGTGGGACTAGCGGGACCTATGAGCAGTTCTTC. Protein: CATSGTSGTYEQFF.

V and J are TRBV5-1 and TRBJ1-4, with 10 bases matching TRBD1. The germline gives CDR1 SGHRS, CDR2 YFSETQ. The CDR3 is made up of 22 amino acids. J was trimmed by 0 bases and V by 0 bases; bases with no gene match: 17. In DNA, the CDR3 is TGCGCCAGCAGCTTGGACCGAGACCCAGACCGGACAGGGGGTTCAACTAATGAAAAACTGTTTTTT. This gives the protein CASSLDRDPDRTGGSTNEKLFF.

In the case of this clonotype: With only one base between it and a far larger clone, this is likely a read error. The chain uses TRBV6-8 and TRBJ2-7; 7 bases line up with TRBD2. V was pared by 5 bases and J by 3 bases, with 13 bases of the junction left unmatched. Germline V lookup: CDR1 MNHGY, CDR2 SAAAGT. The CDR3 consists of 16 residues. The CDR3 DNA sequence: TGTGCCAGCAGTGGGGGGGGAGCGTGTCCGGGCTACGAGCAGTACTTC. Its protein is CASSGGGACPGYEQYF.

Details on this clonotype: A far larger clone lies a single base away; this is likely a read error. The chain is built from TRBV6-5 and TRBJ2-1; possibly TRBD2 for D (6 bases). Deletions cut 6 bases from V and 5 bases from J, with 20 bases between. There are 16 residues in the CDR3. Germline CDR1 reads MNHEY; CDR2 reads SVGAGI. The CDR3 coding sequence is TGTGCCAGCAGCAAGCATCAGGGTGGAGGGGACAATGAGCAGTTCTTC. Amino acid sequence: CASSKHQGGGDNEQFF.

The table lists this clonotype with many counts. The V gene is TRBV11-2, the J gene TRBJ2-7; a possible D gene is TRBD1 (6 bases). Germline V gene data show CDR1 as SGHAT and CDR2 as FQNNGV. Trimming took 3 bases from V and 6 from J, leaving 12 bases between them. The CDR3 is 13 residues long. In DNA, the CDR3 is TGTGCCAGCAGCTTGAACAGGGAATCCGAGCAGTACTTC. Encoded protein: CASSLNRESEQYF.

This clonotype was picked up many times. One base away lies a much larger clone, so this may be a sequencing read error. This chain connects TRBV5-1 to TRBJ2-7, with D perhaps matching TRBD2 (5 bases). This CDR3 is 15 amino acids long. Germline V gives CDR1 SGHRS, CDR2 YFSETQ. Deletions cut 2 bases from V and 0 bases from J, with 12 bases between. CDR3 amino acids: CASSLGSLSSYEQYF. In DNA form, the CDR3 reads TGCGCCAGCAGCTTAGGGAGCCTGAGCTCCTACGAGCAGTACTTC. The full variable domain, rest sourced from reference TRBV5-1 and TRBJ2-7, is KAGVTQTPRYLIKTRGQQVTLSCSPISGHRSVSWYQQTPGQGLQFLFEYFSETQRNKGNFPGRFSGRQFSNSRSEMNVSTLELGDSALYLCASSLGSLSSYEQYFGPGTRLTVT.

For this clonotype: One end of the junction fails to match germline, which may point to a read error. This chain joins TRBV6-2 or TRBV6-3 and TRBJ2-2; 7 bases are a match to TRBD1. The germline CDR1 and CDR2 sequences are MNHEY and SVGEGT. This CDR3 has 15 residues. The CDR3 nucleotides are TGTGCCATCAGTGGCGGACAGGCCCGCACCGTGGAGCTGTTTTTT. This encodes CAISGGQARTVELFF.